This TCR beta chain originates from a study of cytomegalovirus exposure and HLA in healthy donors. The method was immunoSEQ multiplex PCR; TCRdb's version includes in-frame clones alone and lacks a portion of them. The sample lists about 250,000 clones, about 90% occurring once. The CDR3 spans 15 residues. Trimming removed 3 bases from V and 3 bases from J; junction bases left unmatched: 6. The germline V gene has CDR1 MDHEN and CDR2 SYDVKM. Input material: PBMCs. The V and J genes are TRBV28 and TRBJ2-5; 8 positions agree with TRBD2. This receptor was taken from a man younger than 35 in good health and CMV-seropositive. This chain's CDR3 is CASSFVTSGEETQYF. CDR3 bases: TGTGCCAGCAGTTTTGTCACTAGCGGAGAAGAGACCCAGTACTTC.